These T cell receptor beta chains were read from a single sample in a study of blood T cell repertoires in COVID-19. Assay: immunoSEQ multiplex PCR; the TCRdb copy retains only in-frame clones and omits some. The sample has about 43,000 clones; just over 85% are singletons. Sequenced: peripheral blood. These receptors originate from a man in his 60s with active COVID-19. Both conserved end residues are part of each CDR3. A D gene is named only where the DNA matches it firmly. Size is omitted from some rows. Given values are once, few, many or a class for expanded clones.

v_call: TRBV3-1/TRBV3-2; clone_size: NA; j_call: TRBJ1-6; d_call: NA; cdr3_aa: CASSQLGGSVSALHF; cdr3_nt: TGTGCCAGCAGCCAGCTAGGGGGAAGCGTGTCGGCCCTCCACTTT
v_call: TRBV18; clone_size: NA; j_call: TRBJ2-1; d_call: TRBD1; cdr3_aa: CASSPLGTGGIEQFF; cdr3_nt: TGTGCCAGCTCACCCCTCGGGACAGGGGGTATTGAGCAGTTCTTC
v_call: TRBV5-4; clone_size: NA; j_call: TRBJ1-3; d_call: TRBD1; cdr3_aa: CASSRPGTGNGNTIYF; cdr3_nt: TGTGCCAGCAGCCGACCCGGGACAGGAAATGGAAACACCATATATTTT
v_call: TRBV30; clone_size: NA; j_call: TRBJ2-2; d_call: NA; cdr3_aa: CAWSLPLLRRVTGELFF; cdr3_nt: TGTGCCTGGAGTTTACCACTTTTGAGGAGGGTCACCGGGGAGCTGTTTTTT
v_call: TRBV9; clone_size: NA; j_call: TRBJ2-1; d_call: TRBD2; cdr3_aa: CASSTPSAGESYNEQFF; cdr3_nt: TGTGCCAGCAGCACGCCCTCGGCGGGGGAGTCCTACAATGAGCAGTTCTTC
v_call: TRBV5-1; clone_size: NA; j_call: TRBJ2-1; d_call: TRBD2; cdr3_aa: CASSLLPLTSGSVSYNEQFF; cdr3_nt: TGCGCCAGCAGCTTGCTCCCCTTGACTAGCGGGAGTGTCTCCTACAATGAGCAGTTCTTC
v_call: TRBV4-3; clone_size: few; j_call: TRBJ2-1; d_call: NA; cdr3_aa: CASSQEAASNEQFF; cdr3_nt: TGCGCCAGCAGCCAAGAGGCGGCGTCCAATGAGCAGTTCTTC
v_call: TRBV4-1; clone_size: NA; j_call: TRBJ2-6; d_call: NA; cdr3_aa: CASSQGILRRSGSGANVLTF; cdr3_nt: TGCGCCAGCAGCCAAGGGATACTAAGACGGAGTGGCTCTGGGGCCAACGTCCTGACTTTC
v_call: TRBV14; clone_size: NA; j_call: TRBJ1-4; d_call: NA; cdr3_aa: CASSQDQGTNEKLFF; cdr3_nt: TGTGCCAGCAGCCAAGATCAGGGAACTAATGAAAAACTGTTTTTT
v_call: TRBV6-6; clone_size: NA; j_call: TRBJ1-3; d_call: TRBD1; cdr3_aa: CASSSDREYGNTIYF; cdr3_nt: TGTGCCAGCAGTTCAGACAGGGAGTACGGAAACACCATATATTTT
v_call: TRBV20-1; clone_size: NA; j_call: TRBJ2-7; d_call: TRBD1; cdr3_aa: CSTGQGFEQYF; cdr3_nt: TGCAGTACAGGACAGGGATTCGAGCAGTACTTC
v_call: TRBV6-6; clone_size: NA; j_call: TRBJ1-6; d_call: TRBD1; cdr3_aa: CASSPQGGQGASLHF; cdr3_nt: TGTGCCAGCAGTCCCCAGGGAGGACAGGGGGCAAGCCTCCACTTT
v_call: TRBV5-4; clone_size: NA; j_call: TRBJ2-3; d_call: TRBD2; cdr3_aa: CASSGSGLSTDTQYF; cdr3_nt: TGTGCCAGCAGCGGTAGCGGGCTGAGCACAGATACGCAGTATTTT
v_call: TRBV12-5; clone_size: NA; j_call: TRBJ2-3; d_call: NA; cdr3_aa: CASGQGGVLDTQYF; cdr3_nt: TGTGCTAGTGGCCAAGGAGGAGTGTTAGATACGCAGTATTTT
v_call: TRBV6-6; clone_size: NA; j_call: TRBJ1-1; d_call: NA; cdr3_aa: CASSYSEVGTEAFF; cdr3_nt: TGTGCCAGCAGTTACTCGGAAGTCGGGACTGAAGCTTTCTTT
v_call: TRBV15; clone_size: NA; j_call: TRBJ2-3; d_call: TRBD1; cdr3_aa: CATSRLDREDTQYF; cdr3_nt: TGTGCCACCAGCCGTTTGGACAGGGAAGATACGCAGTATTTT
v_call: TRBV9; clone_size: NA; j_call: TRBJ2-5; d_call: TRBD2; cdr3_aa: CASSVGREQETQYF; cdr3_nt: TGTGCCAGCAGCGTGGGGCGGGAGCAAGAGACCCAGTACTTC
v_call: TRBV6-6; clone_size: once; j_call: TRBJ1-4; d_call: TRBD1; cdr3_aa: CASRPGGQGPEKLFF; cdr3_nt: TGTGCCAGCAGGCCTGGTGGACAGGGGCCGGAAAAACTGTTTTTT
v_call: TRBV27; clone_size: NA; j_call: TRBJ2-3; d_call: TRBD2; cdr3_aa: CASSSRRESSDTQYF; cdr3_nt: TGTGCCAGCAGTTCAAGGCGGGAGAGTTCAGATACGCAGTATTTT
v_call: TRBV4-1; clone_size: NA; j_call: TRBJ2-7; d_call: TRBD2; cdr3_aa: CASSQDVTSGRDEQYF; cdr3_nt: TGCGCCAGCAGCCAAGATGTTACTAGCGGGAGGGACGAGCAGTACTTC
v_call: TRBV10-3; clone_size: NA; j_call: TRBJ2-5; d_call: NA; cdr3_aa: CAISGSREPETQYF; cdr3_nt: TGTGCCATCAGTGGATCACGGGAGCCGGAGACCCAGTACTTC
v_call: TRBV9; clone_size: NA; j_call: TRBJ1-1; d_call: TRBD1; cdr3_aa: CASSVSGTANTEAFF; cdr3_nt: TGTGCCAGCAGCGTGTCGGGGACAGCTAACACTGAAGCTTTCTTT
v_call: TRBV19; clone_size: few; j_call: TRBJ2-2; d_call: NA; cdr3_aa: CASSGNTGELFF; cdr3_nt: TGTGCCAGTAGTGGCAACACCGGGGAGCTGTTTTTT
v_call: TRBV5-1; clone_size: NA; j_call: TRBJ2-7; d_call: NA; cdr3_aa: CASSLDRDEQYF; cdr3_nt: TGCGCCAGCAGCTTGGACAGGGATGAGCAGTACTTC